In its sample, the clone carrying this T cell receptor (beta chain) was seen many times. Germline loops: CDR1 SGHAT, CDR2 FQNNGV. This CDR3 has 15 amino acids. The J segment lost 0 bases and the V segment lost 5 bases, leaving 3 bases of the junction unmatched. The sample comes from a study of blood T cell repertoires in COVID-19. Study-level background: The samples span acute and convalescent COVID-19 from the United States, Italy and Spain.

Study processing details: The authors estimated nucleated cell counts from reference gene primer amplification. Method: immunoSEQ multiplex PCR; TCRdb's copy keeps in-frame clones and lacks some. The V and J calls and clone size come from that table; D and trimming were worked out from the DNA. The table includes about 45,000 clones, approximately 70% detected once. Sequencing used peripheral blood. The TCR comes from a man at least 80 years old with acute or convalescent COVID-19. The V and J genes are TRBV11-2 and TRBJ2-2; 7 bases map to TRBD1. Written as DNA, the CDR3 is TGTGCCAGCAGCGCTGGACAGGCGAACACCGGGGAGCTGTTTTTT. Protein: CASSAGQANTGELFF. Supplemented by reference TRBV11-2 and TRBJ2-2, the full variable domain reads EAGVAQSPRYKIIEKRQSVAFWCNPISGHATLYWYQQILGQGPKLLIQFQNNGVVDDSQLPKDRFSAERLKGVDSTLKIQPAKLEDSAVYLCASSAGQANTGELFFGEGSRLTVL.